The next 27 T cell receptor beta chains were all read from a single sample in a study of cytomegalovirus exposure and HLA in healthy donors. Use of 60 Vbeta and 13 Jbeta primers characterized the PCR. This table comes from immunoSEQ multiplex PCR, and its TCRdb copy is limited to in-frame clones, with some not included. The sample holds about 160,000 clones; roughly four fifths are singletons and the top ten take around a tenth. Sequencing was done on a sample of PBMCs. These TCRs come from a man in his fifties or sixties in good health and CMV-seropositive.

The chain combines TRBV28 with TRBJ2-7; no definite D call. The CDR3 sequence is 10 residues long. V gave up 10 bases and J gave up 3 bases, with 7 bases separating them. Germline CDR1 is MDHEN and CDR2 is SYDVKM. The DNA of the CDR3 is TGTGCCACCCTATACTACGAGCAGTACTTC. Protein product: CATLYYEQYF. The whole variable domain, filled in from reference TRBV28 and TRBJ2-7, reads DVKVTQSSRYLVKRTGEKVFLECVQDMDHENMFWYRQDPGLGLRLIYFSYDVKMKEKGDIPEGYSVSREKKERFSLILESASTNQTSMYLCATLYYEQYFGPGTRLTVT.

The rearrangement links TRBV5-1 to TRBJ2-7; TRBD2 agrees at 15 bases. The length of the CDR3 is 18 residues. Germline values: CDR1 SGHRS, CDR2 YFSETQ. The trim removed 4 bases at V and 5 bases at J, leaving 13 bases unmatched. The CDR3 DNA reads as TGCGCCAGCAGCCAAGGACTAGCGGGAGGGCCGGGTTTACACGAGCAGTACTTC. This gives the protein CASSQGLAGGPGLHEQYF. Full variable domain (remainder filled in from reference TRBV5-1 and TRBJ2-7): KAGVTQTPRYLIKTRGQQVTLSCSPISGHRSVSWYQQTPGQGLQFLFEYFSETQRNKGNFPGRFSGRQFSNSRSEMNVSTLELGDSALYLCASSQGLAGGPGLHEQYFGPGTRLTVT.

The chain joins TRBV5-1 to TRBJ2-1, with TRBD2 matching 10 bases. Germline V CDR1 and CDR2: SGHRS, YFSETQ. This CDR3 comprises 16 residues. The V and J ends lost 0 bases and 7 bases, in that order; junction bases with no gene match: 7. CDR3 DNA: TGCGCCAGCAGCTTGGCCCTAGCGGGAGTGCGGAATGAGCAGTTCTTC. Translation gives CASSLALAGVRNEQFF.

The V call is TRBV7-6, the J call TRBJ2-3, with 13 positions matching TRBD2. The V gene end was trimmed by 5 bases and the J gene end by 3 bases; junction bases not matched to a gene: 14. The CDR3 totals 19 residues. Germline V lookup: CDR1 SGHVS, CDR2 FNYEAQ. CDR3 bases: TGTGCCAGCAGCGATCCGGGACTAGCGGGGTGGGGTAAGACAGATACGCAGTATTTT. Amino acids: CASSDPGLAGWGKTDTQYF. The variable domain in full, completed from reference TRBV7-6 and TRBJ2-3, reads GAGVSQSPRYKVTKRGQDVALRCDPISGHVSLYWYRQALGQGPEFLTYFNYEAQQDKSGLPNDRFSAERPEGSISTLTIQRTEQRDSAMYRCASSDPGLAGWGKTDTQYFGPGTRLTVL.

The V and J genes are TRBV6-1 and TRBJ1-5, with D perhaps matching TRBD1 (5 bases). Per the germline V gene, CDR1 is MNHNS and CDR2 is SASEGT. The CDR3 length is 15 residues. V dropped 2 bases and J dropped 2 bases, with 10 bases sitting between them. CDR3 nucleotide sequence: TGTGCCAGCAGTGAACAGGGTGGGGGCAATCAGCCCCAGCATTTT. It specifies CASSEQGGGNQPQHF.

The CDR3 region has the DNA TGTGCCATCAGGGCCGGGACTGGCCAACAAGAGACCCAGTACTTC. This translates into CAIRAGTGQQETQYF. The chain uses TRBV10-3 and TRBJ2-5, with D perhaps TRBD2 (6 bases). The germline V gene encodes CDR1 ENHRY and CDR2 SYGVKD. V was cut by 6 bases and J by 2 bases, with 16 bases left in between. This CDR3 region has 15 residues.

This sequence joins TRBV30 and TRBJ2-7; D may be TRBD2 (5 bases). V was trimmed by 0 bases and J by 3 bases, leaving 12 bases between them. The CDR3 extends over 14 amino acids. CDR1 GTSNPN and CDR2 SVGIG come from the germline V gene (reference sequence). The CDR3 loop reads CAWSVRTSIYEQYF. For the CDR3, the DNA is TGTGCCTGGAGTGTAAGGACTTCCATCTACGAGCAGTACTTC.

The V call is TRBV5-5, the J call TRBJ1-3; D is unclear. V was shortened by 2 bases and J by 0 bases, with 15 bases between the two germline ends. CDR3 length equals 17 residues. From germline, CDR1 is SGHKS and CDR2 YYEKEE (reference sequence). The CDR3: CASSFFVDGSSGNTIYF. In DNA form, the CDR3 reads TGTGCCAGCAGCTTTTTTGTTGATGGGAGCTCTGGAAACACCATATATTTT.

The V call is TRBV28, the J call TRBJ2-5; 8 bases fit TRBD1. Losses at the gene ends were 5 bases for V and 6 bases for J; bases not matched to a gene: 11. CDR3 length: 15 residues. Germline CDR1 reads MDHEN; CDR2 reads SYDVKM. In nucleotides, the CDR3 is TGTGCCAGCAGTCTTCAGGGGGCGTTCGGAAAGACCCAGTACTTC. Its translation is CASSLQGAFGKTQYF.

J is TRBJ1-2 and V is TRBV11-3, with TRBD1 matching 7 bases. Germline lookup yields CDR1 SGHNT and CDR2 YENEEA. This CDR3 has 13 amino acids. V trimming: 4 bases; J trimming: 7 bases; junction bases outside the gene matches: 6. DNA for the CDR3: TGTGCCAGCAGCTCCCAGACAGGGAGTGGCTACACCTTC. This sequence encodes CASSSQTGSGYTF.

The CDR3 DNA sequence: TGCGCCAGCAGCTTGCAGGTAGCGGGAAATGAGGAGACCCAGTACTTC. Translation: CASSLQVAGNEETQYF. The chain joins TRBV5-1 to TRBJ2-5, with 8 bases aligning to TRBD2. The CDR3 runs to 16 residues. Germline-derived CDR1 and CDR2 are SGHRS and YFSETQ. The V and J ends lost 1 base and 5 bases, in that order; junction bases with no gene match: 10.

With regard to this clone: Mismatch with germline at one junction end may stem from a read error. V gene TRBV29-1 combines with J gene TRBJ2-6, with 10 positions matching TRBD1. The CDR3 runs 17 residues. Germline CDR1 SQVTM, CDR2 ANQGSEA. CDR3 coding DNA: TGCAGCGTAGGGGGGACAGGGGCAGACTCTGGGGCCAACGGCCTGACTTTC. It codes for CSVGGTGADSGANGLTF. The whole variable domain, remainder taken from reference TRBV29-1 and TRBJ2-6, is SAVISQKPSRDICQRGTSLTIQCQVDSQVTMMFWYRQQPGQSLTLIATANQGSEATYESGFVIDKFPISRPNLTFSTLTVSNMSPEDSSIYLCSVGGTGADSGANGLTFGAGSRLTVL.

CDR3 sequence (DNA): TGCGCCAGCAGCCAAGAGACTAGCGGGGGGTGGGAGCAGTTCTTC. This codes for CASSQETSGGWEQFF. The chain employs TRBV4-3 and TRBJ2-1; TRBD2 aligns across 13 bases. Losses at the gene ends were 0 bases for V and 10 bases for J; bases not matched to a gene: 3. Germline CDR1 and CDR2: LGHNA and YSLEER. The CDR3 sequence is 15 residues long.

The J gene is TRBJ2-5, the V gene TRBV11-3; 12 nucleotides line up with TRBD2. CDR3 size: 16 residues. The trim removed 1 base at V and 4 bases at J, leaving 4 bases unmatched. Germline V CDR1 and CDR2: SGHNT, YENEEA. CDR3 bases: TGTGCCAGCAGCTTAGGACTAGCGGGAGATGTAGAGACCCAGTACTTC. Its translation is CASSLGLAGDVETQYF.

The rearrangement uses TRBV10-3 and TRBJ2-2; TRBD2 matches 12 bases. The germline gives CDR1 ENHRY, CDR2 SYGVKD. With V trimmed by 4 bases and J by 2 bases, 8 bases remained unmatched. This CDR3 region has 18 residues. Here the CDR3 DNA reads TGTGCCATCAGTGGGGGAGCTAGCGGGAGGGCTAACACCGGGGAGCTGTTTTTT. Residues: CAISGGASGRANTGELFF.

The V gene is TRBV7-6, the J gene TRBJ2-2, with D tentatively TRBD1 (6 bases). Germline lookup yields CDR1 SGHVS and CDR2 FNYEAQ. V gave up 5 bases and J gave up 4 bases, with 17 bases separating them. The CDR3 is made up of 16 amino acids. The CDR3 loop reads CASSPIDRRLTGELFF. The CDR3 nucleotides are TGTGCCAGCAGCCCAATCGACAGGCGTCTCACCGGGGAGCTGTTTTTT.

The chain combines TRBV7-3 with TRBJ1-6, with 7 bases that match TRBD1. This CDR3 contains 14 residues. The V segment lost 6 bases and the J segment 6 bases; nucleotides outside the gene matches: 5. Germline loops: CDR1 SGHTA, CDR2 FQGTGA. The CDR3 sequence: CASSKGQINSPLHF. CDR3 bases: TGTGCCAGCAGTAAGGGACAGATTAATTCACCCCTCCACTTT.

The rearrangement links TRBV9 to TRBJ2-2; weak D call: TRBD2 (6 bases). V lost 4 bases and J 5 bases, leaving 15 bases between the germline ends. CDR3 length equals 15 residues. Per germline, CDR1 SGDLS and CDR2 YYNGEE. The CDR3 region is CASSPGWGETGELFF. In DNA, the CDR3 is TGTGCCAGCAGCCCGGGTTGGGGGGAAACCGGGGAGCTGTTTTTT.

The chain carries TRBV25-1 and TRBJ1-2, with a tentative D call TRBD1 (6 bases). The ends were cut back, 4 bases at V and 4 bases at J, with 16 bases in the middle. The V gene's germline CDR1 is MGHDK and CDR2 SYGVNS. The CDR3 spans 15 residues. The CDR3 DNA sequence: TGTGCCAGCAGTGGATCAGGGGCTCTCGTCTATGGCTACACCTTC. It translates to CASSGSGALVYGYTF.

CDR3 sequence: CASSSAETATLPYEQYF. The CDR3 DNA sequence: TGTGCCAGCAGCTCGGCCGAGACAGCGACACTCCCCTACGAGCAGTACTTC. The rearrangement joins TRBV13 to TRBJ2-7, with D perhaps TRBD1 (5 bases). Per the germline V gene, CDR1 is PRHDT and CDR2 is FYEKMQ (reference sequence). This CDR3 comprises 17 residues. V gave up 4 bases and J gave up 2 bases, with 21 bases separating them.

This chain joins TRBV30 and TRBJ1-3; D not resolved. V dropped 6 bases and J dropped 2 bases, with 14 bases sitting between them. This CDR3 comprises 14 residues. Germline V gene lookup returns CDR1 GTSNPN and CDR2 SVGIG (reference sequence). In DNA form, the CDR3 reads TGTGCCTGCATTCCCGGGTTGACTGGAAACACCATATATTTT. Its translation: CACIPGLTGNTIYF.

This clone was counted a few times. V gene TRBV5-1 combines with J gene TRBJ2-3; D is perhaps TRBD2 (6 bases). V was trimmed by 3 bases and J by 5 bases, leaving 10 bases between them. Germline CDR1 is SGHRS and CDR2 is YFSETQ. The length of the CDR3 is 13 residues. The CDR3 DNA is TGCGCCAGCAGCTGGGACTGGGGAGATACGCAGTATTTT. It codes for CASSWDWGDTQYF.

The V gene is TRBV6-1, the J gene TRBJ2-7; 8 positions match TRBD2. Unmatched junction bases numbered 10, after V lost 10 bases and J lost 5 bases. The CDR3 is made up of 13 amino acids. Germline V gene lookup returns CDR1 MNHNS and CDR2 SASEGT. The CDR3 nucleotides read TGTGCCACCTCGGGAGGGGTATGGGACGAGCAGTACTTC. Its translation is CATSGGVWDEQYF.

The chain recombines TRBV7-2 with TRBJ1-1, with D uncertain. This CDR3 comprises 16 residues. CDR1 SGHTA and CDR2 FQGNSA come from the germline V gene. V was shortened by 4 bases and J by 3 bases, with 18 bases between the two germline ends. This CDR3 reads CASSSSLTQVDTEAFF. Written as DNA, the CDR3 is TGTGCCAGCAGCTCCTCCCTGACGCAGGTGGACACTGAAGCTTTCTTT.

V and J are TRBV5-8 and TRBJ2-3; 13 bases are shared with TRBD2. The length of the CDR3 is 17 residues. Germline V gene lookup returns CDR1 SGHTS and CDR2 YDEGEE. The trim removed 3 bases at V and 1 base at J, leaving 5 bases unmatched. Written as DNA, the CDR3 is TGTGCCAGCAGCTCCGGGACTAGCGGGATCGGCACAGATACGCAGTATTTT. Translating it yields CASSSGTSGIGTDTQYF.

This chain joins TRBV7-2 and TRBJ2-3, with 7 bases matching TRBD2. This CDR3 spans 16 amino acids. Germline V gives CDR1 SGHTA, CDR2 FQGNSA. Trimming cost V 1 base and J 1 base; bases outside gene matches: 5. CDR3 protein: CASSLEASGGTDTQYF. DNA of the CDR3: TGTGCCAGCAGCTTAGAAGCGAGCGGGGGCACAGATACGCAGTATTTT.

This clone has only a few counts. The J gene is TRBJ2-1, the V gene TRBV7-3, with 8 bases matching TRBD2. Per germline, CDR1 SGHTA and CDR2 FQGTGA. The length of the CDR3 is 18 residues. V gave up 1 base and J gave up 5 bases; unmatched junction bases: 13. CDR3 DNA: TGTGCCAGCAGCTTAAACGGGGAGGATGGCGGGAGGAACAATGAGCAGTTCTTC. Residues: CASSLNGEDGGRNNEQFF.